Listed below are T cell receptor beta chains from one sample, sequenced in a study of shared clonotypes between healthy human individuals. The table came from immunoSEQ multiplex PCR; TCRdb's copy has only in-frame clones and leaves some out. The sample holds a few million clones, 90% to 95% seen once. The specimen was naive CD4+ T cells sorted from blood. Receptors originate from a man between 18 and 29 years old in good health. Both conserved end residues are trimmed from each CDR3. For some rows the clone size is stated as once, few or many, or as a class when expanded; others skip it.

v_gene: TRBV7-6; abundance: once; CDR3aa: ASSLVSGAGLSSYNEQF
v_gene: TRBV5-4; abundance: -; CDR3aa: ASSLRLAGGDTQY
v_gene: TRBV7-2; abundance: -; CDR3aa: ASRQGHEQY
v_gene: TRBV7-3; abundance: -; CDR3aa: ASSPGHKDYGYT
v_gene: TRBV5-1; abundance: -; CDR3aa: ASSFAGTDNEQF
v_gene: TRBV30; abundance: -; CDR3aa: AWSSSVYNEQF
v_gene: TRBV11-3; abundance: -; CDR3aa: ASSSRTTDTQY
v_gene: TRBV11-2; abundance: -; CDR3aa: ASSLSEGRSRQF
v_gene: TRBV7-3; abundance: -; CDR3aa: ASSRQRNTEAF
v_gene: TRBV5-3; abundance: -; CDR3aa: ARSLAGTGPYNEQF
v_gene: TRBV5-5; abundance: -; CDR3aa: ASKLRTEVTYEQY
v_gene: TRBV11-2; abundance: -; CDR3aa: ASSLALGGLAHTDTQY
v_gene: TRBV19; abundance: -; CDR3aa: ASSMASGGQETQY
v_gene: TRBV25-1; abundance: -; CDR3aa: ASSPAGTPAYEQY
v_gene: TRBV2; abundance: -; CDR3aa: ASRRGTSGGTDTQY
v_gene: TRBV28; abundance: -; CDR3aa: ASSFGSANTGELF
v_gene: TRBV14; abundance: -; CDR3aa: ASSQPRDRGKGTGPVEQF
v_gene: TRBV5-1; abundance: -; CDR3aa: ASSLDRDRGSKGRFYTGELF
v_gene: TRBV4-1; abundance: -; CDR3aa: ASSHPGRGNTDTQY
v_gene: TRBV13; abundance: -; CDR3aa: ASSPPRTGNYNEQF
v_gene: TRBV7-9; abundance: -; CDR3aa: ASSLATGKNTEAF
v_gene: TRBV7-2; abundance: -; CDR3aa: ASSPQGGDIQY
v_gene: TRBV29-1; abundance: -; CDR3aa: SVTGLAGGQTGEQY
v_gene: TRBV7-6; abundance: -; CDR3aa: ASIGTGEVTEAF